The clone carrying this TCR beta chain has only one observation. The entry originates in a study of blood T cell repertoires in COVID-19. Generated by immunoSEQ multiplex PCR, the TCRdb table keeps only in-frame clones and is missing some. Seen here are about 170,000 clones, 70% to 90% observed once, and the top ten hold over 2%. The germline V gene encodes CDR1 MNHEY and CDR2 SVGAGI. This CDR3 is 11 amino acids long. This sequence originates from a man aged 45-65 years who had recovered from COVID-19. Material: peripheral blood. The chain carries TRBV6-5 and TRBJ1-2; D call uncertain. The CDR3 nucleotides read TGTGCTACCGGGATAGACTATGGCTACACCTTC. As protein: CATGIDYGYTF.